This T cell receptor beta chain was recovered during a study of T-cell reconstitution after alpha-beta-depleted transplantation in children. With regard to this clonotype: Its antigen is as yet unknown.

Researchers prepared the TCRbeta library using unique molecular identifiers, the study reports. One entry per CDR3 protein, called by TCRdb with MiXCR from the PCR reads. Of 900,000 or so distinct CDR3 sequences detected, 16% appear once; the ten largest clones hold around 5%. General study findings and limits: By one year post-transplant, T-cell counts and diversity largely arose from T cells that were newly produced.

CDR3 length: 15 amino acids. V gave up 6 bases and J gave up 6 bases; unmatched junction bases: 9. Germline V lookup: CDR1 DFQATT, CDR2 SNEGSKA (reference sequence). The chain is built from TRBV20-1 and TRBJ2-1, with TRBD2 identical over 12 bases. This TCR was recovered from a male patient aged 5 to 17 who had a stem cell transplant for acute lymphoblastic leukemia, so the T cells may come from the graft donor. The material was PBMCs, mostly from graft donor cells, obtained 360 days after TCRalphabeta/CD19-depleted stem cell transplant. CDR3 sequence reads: CSATGLAGLGNEQFF. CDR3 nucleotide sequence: TGCAGTGCCACGGGACTAGCGGGCCTCGGCAATGAGCAGTTCTTC.